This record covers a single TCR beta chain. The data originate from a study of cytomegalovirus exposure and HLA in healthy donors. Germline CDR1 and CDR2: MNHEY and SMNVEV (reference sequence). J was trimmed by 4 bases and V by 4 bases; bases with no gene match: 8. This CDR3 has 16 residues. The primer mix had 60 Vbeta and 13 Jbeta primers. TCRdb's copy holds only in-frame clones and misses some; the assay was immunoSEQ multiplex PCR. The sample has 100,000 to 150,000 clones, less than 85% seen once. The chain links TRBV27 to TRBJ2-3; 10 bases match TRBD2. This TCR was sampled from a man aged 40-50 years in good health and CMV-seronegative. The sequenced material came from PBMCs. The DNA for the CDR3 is TGTGCCAGCAGTTCCCTAGCGGGAGCTCCCCCAGATACGCAGTATTTT. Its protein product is CASSSLAGAPPDTQYF.